The 11 T cell receptor beta chains reported below all come from one sample, sequenced in a study of shared clonotypes between healthy human individuals. Clones were read by immunoSEQ multiplex PCR, and TCRdb kept only the in-frame ones, dropping some. The sample lists 2.3 million or so clones; approximately 93% were seen once. Sequenced material: naive CD4+ T cells from PBMCs. Noted subset: CD45RA+ positively selected. All receptors come from a young man in good health. Some clones in this sample may be carry-over from other donors' samples.

The DNA of the CDR3 is TGTGCCAGCAGTCCCTGGACAGGGGGGGTCAATGAGCAGTTCTTC. It yields the protein CASSPWTGGVNEQFF. This chain connects TRBV28 to TRBJ2-1, with 10 nucleotides matching TRBD1. Germline-derived CDR1 and CDR2 are MDHEN and SYDVKM. With V trimmed by 5 bases and J by 6 bases, 7 bases remained unmatched. The CDR3 totals 15 residues.

The genes are TRBV5-8 and TRBJ2-7; 7 bases match TRBD1. Germline V lookup: CDR1 SGHTS, CDR2 YDEGEE. This CDR3 is built from 13 residues. With V trimmed by 4 bases and J by 7 bases, 8 bases remained unmatched. The chain's CDR3 is CASSRTGAQEQYF. The CDR3 nucleotides read TGTGCCAGCAGCAGGACAGGCGCCCAGGAGCAGTACTTC.

The rearrangement links TRBV5-1 to TRBJ1-2; maybe TRBD1 (5 bases). The CDR3 loop spans 15 amino acids. Trimming removed 2 bases at V and 2 bases at J, with 13 bases between. From germline, CDR1 is SGHRS and CDR2 YFSETQ. The CDR3 protein is CASSLQAVGNYGYTF. The CDR3 coding sequence is TGCGCCAGCAGCTTACAGGCGGTTGGGAACTATGGCTACACCTTC.

This sequence joins TRBV5-6 and TRBJ2-7; D is undetermined. Trimming removed 0 bases at V and 2 bases at J, with 15 bases between. The CDR3 is 16 amino acids. The germline V gene encodes CDR1 SGHDT and CDR2 YYEEEE. The CDR3 coding sequence is TGTGCCAGCAGCTTGGTCCACCTTCCACCTACCTACGAGCAGTACTTC. It is translated as CASSLVHLPPTYEQYF.

The J gene is TRBJ2-2, the V gene TRBV28; no clear D. From germline, CDR1 is MDHEN and CDR2 SYDVKM. The ends were cut back, 7 bases at V and 8 bases at J, with 11 bases in the middle. The CDR3 contains 12 residues. For the CDR3, the DNA is TGTGCCAGCACCCGCGCAAGAGGGGAGCTGTTTTTT. This translates into CASTRARGELFF.

Only a few counts were recorded for this clone. V is TRBV27 and J is TRBJ1-2; 12 positions match TRBD1. The CDR3 covers 15 residues. CDR1 is MNHEY and CDR2 is SMNVEV in the germline V gene (reference sequence). Trimming at V came to 4 bases and at J to 7 bases, leaving 7 bases not matched to a gene. The CDR3 DNA reads TGTGCCAGCAGTTCCCTGGGACAGGGGGCTGTTGGCTACACCTTC. Amino acids: CASSSLGQGAVGYTF.

This clone came up once. V gene TRBV7-2 combines with J gene TRBJ2-5; TRBD1 might be the D (5 bases). V was trimmed by 3 bases and J by 1 base, leaving 9 bases between them. The CDR3 spans 14 residues. Germline V gene lookup returns CDR1 SGHTA and CDR2 FQGNSA. The DNA for the CDR3 is TGTGCCAGCAGCTTGGGGCGTTTCCAAGAGACCCAGTACTTC. It codes for CASSLGRFQETQYF.

The chain has TRBV10-2 and TRBJ2-1; 7 bases line up with TRBD1. CDR3 size: 14 residues. CDR1 and CDR2 from the germline V gene are WSHSY and SAAADI. Trimming took 7 bases from V and 3 from J; bases not matched to a gene: 6. CDR3 nucleotides: TGCGCCAGCAAACCGGGACAGTTCTACAATGAGCAGTTCTTC. Its translation is CASKPGQFYNEQFF.

As concerns this clone: Other DNA sequences in the same sample also yield this CDR3. This chain connects TRBV7-3 to TRBJ2-2; D possibly corresponds to TRBD1 (5 bases). The CDR3 consists of 13 residues. The V gene lost 2 bases and the J gene lost 6 bases, with 7 bases spanning the gap. CDR1 SGHTA and CDR2 FQGTGA come from the germline V gene. The CDR3 DNA follows: TGTGCCAGCAGCTTATCAGGGTCCGGGGAGCTGTTTTTT. Translating gives CASSLSGSGELFF.

The CDR3 sequence: CASSARLGRDRSYNEQFF. CDR3 DNA sequence: TGTGCCAGCAGTGCCCGACTAGGCAGGGACCGCTCCTACAATGAGCAGTTCTTC. The rearrangement uses TRBV6-1 and TRBJ2-1; tentatively, D is TRBD2 (6 bases). There are 18 residues in the CDR3. CDR1 and CDR2 from the germline V gene are MNHNS and SASEGT. V was cut by 4 bases and J by 0 bases, with 19 bases left in between.

V is TRBV7-8 and J is TRBJ2-5; 7 bases fit TRBD1. Per germline, CDR1 SGHVS and CDR2 FQNEAQ. Germline trimming cut 4 bases from V and 2 bases from J; bases unmatched to any gene: 4. CDR3 size: 14 residues. Here the CDR3 DNA reads TGTGCCAGCAGCTACCGGGACAGACAAGAGACCCAGTACTTC. Protein: CASSYRDRQETQYF. The variable domain in full, with the rest retrieved from reference TRBV7-8 and TRBJ2-5, is GAGVSQSPRYKVAKRGQDVALRCDPISGHVSLFWYQQALGQGPEFLTYFQNEAQLDKSGLPSDRFFAERPEGSVSTLKIQRTQQEDSAVYLCASSYRDRQETQYFGPGTRLLVL.